This T cell receptor beta chain came from a study of shared clonotypes between healthy human individuals. With 0 bases removed from V and 5 bases from J, the gap between germline ends came to 12 bases. Germline V CDR1 and CDR2: SGDLS, YYNGEE. The CDR3 is made up of 15 amino acids. Sequencing was performed with immunoSEQ multiplex PCR; in TCRdb, only in-frame clones are kept and a portion is missing. In the table there are around 2.5 million clones, under 95% of which are singletons. Study conclusions and caveats: Among non-shared clonotypes, generation probabilities were lower than among those shared by all four donors.

Remarks on this clone: Its antigen is not known.

This sequence originates from a young man in good health. Some clones in this sample may be carry-over from other donors' samples. The V and J genes are TRBV9 and TRBJ2-1; no clear D gene. What was sequenced was naive CD4+ T cells from PBMCs. As to subset: CD45RA+ positively selected. The CDR3 DNA is TGTGCCAGCAGCGTAGGTGGGAATAATAACAATGAGCAGTTCTTC. It codes for CASSVGGNNNNEQFF.